This T cell receptor beta chain was found in a study of neurological immune-mediated disorders. Points from the study as a whole: None of the CDR3 amino acid sequences of expanded clones recurred across subjects, suggesting private repertoires in all groups. Multiple sclerosis was found to have the least TCR clonal expansion, below healthy controls, and HTLV-1-associated myelopathy the most.

The V end lost 3 bases, the J end lost 0 bases, and 9 bases lay between the germline ends. In germline, CDR1 is DFQATT, CDR2 SNEGSKA (reference sequence). This CDR3 has 13 amino acids. TCRdb analysed the 5' RACE reads with MiXCR anew, one entry per CDR3 protein. This table holds approximately 23,000 distinct CDR3 sequences, more than 9% found once. This clonotype occurred many times. Its antigen is not known. The V and J genes are TRBV20-1 and TRBJ2-7; D remains ambiguous. This receptor was identified in a woman aged 55-69 years with HTLV-1-associated myelopathy (HAM/TSP). Input material: PBMCs. CDR3 loop: CSASVTASYEQYF. The DNA for the CDR3 is TGCAGTGCTAGTGTAACAGCCTCCTACGAGCAGTACTTC.